These 12 T cell receptor beta chains originate from one sample sequenced in a study of blood T cell repertoires in COVID-19. Data came from immunoSEQ multiplex PCR; TCRdb stores just in-frame clones and leaves some out. The table lists about 90,000 clones, approximately 80% of them singletons. Source material: peripheral blood. These receptors all come from a man between 65 and 79 years old with acute or convalescent COVID-19.

This chain connects TRBV28 to TRBJ2-4; 9 positions agree with TRBD1. The germline CDR1 and CDR2 sequences are MDHEN and SYDVKM. The CDR3 covers 16 residues. Unmatched junction bases numbered 10, after V lost 6 bases and J lost 4 bases. CDR3 coding DNA: TGTGCCAGCAGCTTTGCGAAGGACAGGGGAAAAAACATTCAGTACTTC. Protein: CASSFAKDRGKNIQYF.

J is TRBJ1-5 and V is TRBV6-6, with D possibly being TRBD1 (5 bases). CDR3 length: 14 residues. The V gene's germline CDR1 is MNHNY and CDR2 SVGAGI (reference sequence). Trimming shortened V by 8 bases and J by 3 bases, and 14 bases separated the two germline ends. As DNA, the CDR3 is TGTGCCAGCGGTTGGACAACCGACAATCAGCCCCAGCATTTT. It is translated as CASGWTTDNQPQHF.

This clone was seen a single time. The chain has TRBV6-6 and TRBJ2-5; tentative D call: TRBD2 (5 bases). V was trimmed by 0 bases and J by 1 base, leaving 6 bases between them. There are 14 residues in the CDR3. The germline V gene encodes CDR1 MNHNY and CDR2 SVGAGI (reference sequence). The CDR3 reads CASSYSGIQETQYF. CDR3 nucleotide sequence: TGTGCCAGCAGTTACTCCGGGATCCAAGAGACCCAGTACTTC.

The chain links TRBV5-4 to TRBJ2-1; possible D gene TRBD2, 6 bases. V lost 0 bases, J lost 0 bases, and 7 bases lay in between. CDR1 is SGHNT and CDR2 is YYREEE in the germline V gene (reference sequence). CDR3 length: 15 residues. This chain's CDR3 is CASSLDGSSYNEQFF. The CDR3 DNA reads TGTGCCAGCAGCTTGGACGGGAGCTCCTACAATGAGCAGTTCTTC.

The rearrangement joins TRBV24-1 to TRBJ2-1; D is undetermined. The length of the CDR3 is 11 residues. V lost 6 bases and J 7 bases, leaving 6 bases between the germline ends. Germline assignment: CDR1 KGHDR and CDR2 SFDVKD. Here the CDR3 reads CATSLENEQFF. CDR3 DNA: TGTGCCACCAGTCTAGAGAATGAGCAGTTCTTC.

The J gene is TRBJ1-2, the V gene TRBV6-5, with D perhaps TRBD1 (6 bases). The germline gives CDR1 MNHEY, CDR2 SVGAGI. The CDR3 totals 12 residues. Trimming cost V 4 bases and J 7 bases, with 10 bases left between them. CDR3 in amino acids: CASSSGVVGYTF. The CDR3 DNA reads TGTGCCAGCAGTTCAGGGGTTGTTGGCTACACCTTC.

The rearrangement links TRBV10-3 to TRBJ1-6, with D unresolved. This CDR3 has 14 amino acids. Trimming removed 6 bases at V and 7 bases at J, with 13 bases between. From germline, CDR1 is ENHRY and CDR2 SYGVKD. In DNA, the CDR3 is TGTGCCATCAGAGCGGACCGGCCCAATTCACCCCTCCACTTT. This codes for CAIRADRPNSPLHF.

This chain joins TRBV11-3 and TRBJ2-3, with a tentative D call TRBD1 (5 bases). The CDR3 loop spans 15 amino acids. The germline V gene encodes CDR1 SGHNT and CDR2 YENEEA. The V end was cut by 2 bases, the J end by 0 bases, with 9 bases between. The CDR3 is CASSLWTTSTDTQYF. The DNA of the CDR3 is TGTGCCAGCAGCTTATGGACAACTAGCACAGATACGCAGTATTTT.

This chain links TRBV7-3 with TRBJ2-1; 7 bases align to TRBD2. Trimming removed 5 bases from V and 0 bases from J; junction bases left unmatched: 4. The CDR3 contains 15 residues. Germline V gene data show CDR1 as SGHTA and CDR2 as FQGTGA. The CDR3 DNA sequence: TGTGCCAGCAGCCCCCTAGCGGCCTCCTACAATGAGCAGTTCTTC. Encoded protein: CASSPLAASYNEQFF.

This clone was recorded a few times. The chain carries TRBV5-1 and TRBJ2-2; unclear D gene. Per germline, CDR1 SGHRS and CDR2 YFSETQ. Trimming left V 3 bases short and J 1 base short, with 7 bases between. The CDR3 covers 14 residues. CDR3 amino acids: CASSSTVNTGELFF. CDR3 nucleotides: TGCGCCAGCAGCTCAACAGTGAACACCGGGGAGCTGTTTTTT.

This clone was recorded a few times. V gene TRBV9 combines with J gene TRBJ1-3; TRBD1 agrees at 9 bases. The CDR3 is made up of 18 amino acids. V lost 3 bases to trimming and J lost 0 bases; unmatched junction nucleotides: 10. The germline V gene encodes CDR1 SGDLS and CDR2 YYNGEE. DNA of the CDR3: TGTGCCAGCAGCGCCCGGACAGGGGCAGACCACTCTGGAAACACCATATATTTT. Its translation: CASSARTGADHSGNTIYF.

The V call is TRBV30, the J call TRBJ1-2; 8 bases agree with TRBD1. This CDR3 has 13 residues. The trim removed 7 bases at V and 7 bases at J, leaving 11 bases unmatched. From germline, CDR1 is GTSNPN and CDR2 SVGIG (reference sequence). The CDR3 DNA sequence: TGTGCCTCCCCTGGTGCAGGGGGCGGTGGCTACACCTTC. This encodes CASPGAGGGGYTF.